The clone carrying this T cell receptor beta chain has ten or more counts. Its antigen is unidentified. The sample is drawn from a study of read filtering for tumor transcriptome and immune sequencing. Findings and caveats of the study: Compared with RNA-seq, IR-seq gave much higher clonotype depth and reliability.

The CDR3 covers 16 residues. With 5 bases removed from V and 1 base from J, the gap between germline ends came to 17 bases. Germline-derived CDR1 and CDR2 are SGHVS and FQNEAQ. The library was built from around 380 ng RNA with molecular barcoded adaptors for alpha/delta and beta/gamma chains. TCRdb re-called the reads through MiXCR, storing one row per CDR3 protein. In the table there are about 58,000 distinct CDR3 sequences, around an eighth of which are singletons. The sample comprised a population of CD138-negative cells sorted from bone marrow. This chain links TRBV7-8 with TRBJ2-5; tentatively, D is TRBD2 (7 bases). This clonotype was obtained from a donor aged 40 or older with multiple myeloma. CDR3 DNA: TGTGCCAGCAGCCCCGGGACACGACTAGCCCAAGAGACCCAGTACTTC. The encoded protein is CASSPGTRLAQETQYF.